This T cell receptor (beta chain) was observed in a study of blood T cell repertoires in COVID-19 (dated by TCRdb to 2018 to 2020). For context, the study as a whole: The collaborator samples originated in the United States, Italy and Spain and spanned the acute and convalescent phases of COVID-19. The material from the prospective study consisted of cDNA or gDNA derived from T cells, B-cell-depleted T cells, or PBMCs. Deeply sampled blood TCRbeta repertoires from subjects exposed to, actively infected with, or recovered from COVID-19 were included in the dataset. The repertoires were released in a freely available public database intended as a resource for research on the immune response to SARS-CoV-2. Samples came from the ongoing ImmuneRACE study (first 160 participants) plus 1,254 subjects from 6 global collaborators. The sample metadata nearly always contained a de-identified subject ID, COVID-19 status, age in years and sex. Where available, HLA class I and class II types were taken from metadata supplied by the sample provider and were not determined by assay-based typing.

About this clone: Its antigen is currently not known. Per-base qualities were not stored, and no clone one base away is much larger.

TCRbeta CDR3 regions were amplified from genomic DNA using the immunoSEQ Assay, a bias-controlled multiplex PCR. Concerning the study's data processing: Within the assay, amplification of reference gene primers was used to estimate how many nucleated cells each sample contained. To quantify the absolute abundance of each unique TCRbeta CDR3 rearrangement, sequence reads were collapsed and filtered. For each sample, productive Simpson clonality was calculated as the square root of Simpson's diversity index across productive rearrangements. TCRdb carries this immuneACCESS record with in-frame sequences only. Its versions omit some clonotypes, under half of them owing to an unresolved V gene in the studies checked, with the rest unexplained. The DNA was the basis for D and trimming; V, J and clone size are from that table. In this sample the table shows hundreds of thousands of clones, approximately 90% of which occur a single time. The ten largest clones take up 1.1% of the sample.

Enrolling through a virtual design, the prospective study's participants ranged in age from roughly 18 to 100 years and lived across 24 United States geographic areas. To assign participants to cohorts, the prospective study relied on clinical history that participants themselves reported in a screening survey and a study questionnaire. For ImmuneRACE Cohort 3, a participant was defined as recovered based on two consecutive negative NP/OP PCR tests, clearance by a healthcare professional, or resolution of symptoms. Mobile phlebotomists in the prospective study collected whole blood, serum and a nasopharyngeal or oropharyngeal swab from every participant. Prospective study participants could optionally give additional blood draws and questionnaires over an approximately two-month period. Blood samples from the prospective study were shipped frozen or at room temperature prior to DNA extraction.

The research as a whole found: How much clinical and demographic metadata was included differed by source and by participant, and the metadata was provided uncurated.

Trimming leaves V shorter by 7 bases and J shorter by 7 bases, with the junction holding 12 bases beyond the gene matches. CDR1 and CDR2 are drawn from the germline V gene: MNHEY, SVGAGI. CDR3 length: 15 amino acids, cysteine to phenylalanine. The kept DNA is CDR3 alone, 45 bases in frame from the first base. The sequence derives from a young man who had recovered from COVID-19. The V and J segments used are TRBV6-5 and TRBJ2-1; TRBD2 lines up with 8 middle nucleotides. Specimen: PBMCs or T cells enriched from blood (not recorded which). Here the CDR3 is given as CASNFGRARQNEQFF. The DNA sequence is given as TGTGCCAGCAACTTCGGGAGGGCCAGGCAGAATGAGCAGTTCTTC.